The sequence of this T cell receptor beta chain was determined in a study of T cells after yellow fever vaccination (dated by TCRdb to the late 2010s). For the wider study: The SMART-Seq v4 Ultra Low Input RNA kit was used to prepare libraries from fractions with low cell numbers. Two healthy male donors made up the cohort, one aged 18 to 30 years and the other aged 30 to 40 years. To follow T-cell clones before and after both primary and booster YFV17D yellow fever vaccination, bulk TCR alpha and beta repertoires underwent longitudinal sequencing. Blood was drawn at multiple timepoints before and after primary and secondary immunization, with bulk PBMC replicates and cell subsets isolated. Broader findings and caveats from the paper: After the booster, most clones that had expanded after primary vaccination were detected again (roughly 95% of CD4 and 70% to 90% of CD8), suggesting broad maintenance of memory. The secondary T-cell response was weaker than the primary response but faster, peaking on day 5 instead of day 15. Because only a couple of donors were included in the study, the extent to which the findings can be generalized is limited. Because abundant contaminating clonotypes from the bulk population could be contained in FACS-sorted repertoires, computational filtering was required. A small fraction of clonotypes showed up in both the CD4 and CD8 compartments, probably as a result of convergent recombination.

This sample was sequenced with an Illumina NovaSeq 6000. TCR cDNA was made using 5'RACE template switching, a step that added a universal primer site and unique molecular identifiers. Priming for cDNA synthesis came from both the TCR alpha and TCR beta constant segments. Libraries were amplified in two PCR steps, with sample barcodes and sequencing adapters added in the second step. Sequencing of the libraries was done on either Illumina HiSeq 2500 (2x100 bp) or NovaSeq (2x150 bp). As for how the authors treated the data: MIGEC handled demultiplexing of reads and collapsing into UMI consensus sequences, while MiXCR performed V(D)J alignment. Clonotypes responding to the vaccine were identified with edgeR on replicate PBMC samples, with the criteria of FDR below 0.01 and a log2 fold change above 5 up to day 15. Each bulk clonotype received a CD4 or CD8 identity based on whether the sequenced CD4 or CD8 repertoire contained that clonotype at higher abundance. The public reads were quality trimmed at Q25 with fastp and then assembled into clones with MiXCR by TCRdb, keeping productive beta chains. Every CDR3 protein is listed once, alongside the most common genes and DNA of its rows. What appears here as the V and J calls and clone size reflects TCRdb's work, not the paper's. In this sample the table shows some 320,000 distinct CDR3 sequences, 3.5% to 4.5% of which occur a single time. The ten largest clones add up to roughly a fifth of the sample.

In light of the paper, this sample's treatment or condition label describes: live attenuated yellow fever vaccine strain. At each blood-draw timepoint, two biological replicates of bulk PBMCs were obtained. PBMCs were isolated from peripheral blood using a standard Ficoll-Paque protocol. TriZol was used to extract RNA from bulk PBMCs, from CD4 and CD8 fractions, and from dextramer-positive and dextramer-negative fractions. This clonotype appeared many times. Its specific antigen is unknown. Within one base of it there is no much larger clone, and no base qualities were kept. The CDR3 covers 15 residues, taking in both the cysteine and the phenylalanine. Of all the DNA, just the CDR3 is kept, 45 bases in frame from base 1. Based on the germline V gene, the CDR1 and CDR2 sequences are MGHRA and YSYEKL. Trimming takes 4 bases from V and 4 bases from J, and the germline ends sit 15 bases apart.

This receptor chain uses TRBV4-1 and TRBJ2-3; the D call could be TRBD1 or TRBD2, with each sharing 6 bases. The sequence derives from a man aged 18 to 30 who received the YFV17D yellow fever vaccine. The starting material was PBMCs, obtained 15 days after the yellow fever booster vaccination. The DNA reads TGCGCCAGCAGCCGAGTGGCAGGGGAGGCAGATACGCAGTATTTT. Translated, it gives CASSRVAGEADTQYF.